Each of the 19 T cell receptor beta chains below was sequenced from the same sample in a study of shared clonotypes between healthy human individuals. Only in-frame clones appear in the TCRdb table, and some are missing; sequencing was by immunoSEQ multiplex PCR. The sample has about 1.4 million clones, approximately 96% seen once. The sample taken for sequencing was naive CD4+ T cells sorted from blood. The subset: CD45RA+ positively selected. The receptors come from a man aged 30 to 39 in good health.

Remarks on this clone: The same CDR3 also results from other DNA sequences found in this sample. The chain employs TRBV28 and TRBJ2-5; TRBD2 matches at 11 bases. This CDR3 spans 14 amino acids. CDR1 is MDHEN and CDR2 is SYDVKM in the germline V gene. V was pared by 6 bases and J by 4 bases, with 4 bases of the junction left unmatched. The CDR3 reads CASSPGLAGETQYF. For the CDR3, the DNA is TGTGCCAGCAGCCCCGGACTAGCGGGAGAGACCCAGTACTTC. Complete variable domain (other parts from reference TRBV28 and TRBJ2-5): DVKVTQSSRYLVKRTGEKVFLECVQDMDHENMFWYRQDPGLGLRLIYFSYDVKMKEKGDIPEGYSVSREKKERFSLILESASTNQTSMYLCASSPGLAGETQYFGPGTRLLVL.

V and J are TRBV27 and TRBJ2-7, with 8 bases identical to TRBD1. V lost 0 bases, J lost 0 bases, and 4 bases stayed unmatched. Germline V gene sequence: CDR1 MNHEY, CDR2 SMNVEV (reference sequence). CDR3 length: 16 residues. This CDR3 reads CASSLSGGTGSYEQYF. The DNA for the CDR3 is TGTGCCAGCAGTTTATCGGGCGGGACAGGCTCCTACGAGCAGTACTTC.

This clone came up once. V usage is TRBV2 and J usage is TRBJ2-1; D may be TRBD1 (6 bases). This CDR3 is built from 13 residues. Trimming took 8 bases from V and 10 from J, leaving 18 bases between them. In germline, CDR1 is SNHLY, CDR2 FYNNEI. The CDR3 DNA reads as TGTGCCAGCGGTTTCCGGCCGGGACACGAGCAGTTCTTC. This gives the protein CASGFRPGHEQFF.

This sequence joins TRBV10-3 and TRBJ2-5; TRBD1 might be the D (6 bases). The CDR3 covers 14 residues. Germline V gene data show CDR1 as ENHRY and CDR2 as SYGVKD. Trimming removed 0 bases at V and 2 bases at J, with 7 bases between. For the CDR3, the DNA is TGTGCCATCAGTGAGTCAAGGGGGCAAGAGACCCAGTACTTC. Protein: CAISESRGQETQYF.

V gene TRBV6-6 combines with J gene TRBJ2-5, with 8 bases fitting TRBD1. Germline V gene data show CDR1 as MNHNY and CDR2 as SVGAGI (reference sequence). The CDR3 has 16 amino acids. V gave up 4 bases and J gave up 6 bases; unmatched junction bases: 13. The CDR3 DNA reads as TGTGCCAGCAGTTCCCACAGGACAGGGCACGGACAGACCCAGTACTTC. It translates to CASSSHRTGHGQTQYF.

In nucleotides, the CDR3 is TGTGCCAGCAGCCATACCGGGACCACCTCCTACGAGCAGTACTTC. This encodes CASSHTGTTSYEQYF. The chain joins TRBV4-2 to TRBJ2-7; D may correspond to TRBD1 or TRBD2 (5 bases each). Germline lookup yields CDR1 LGHNA and CDR2 YNFKEQ. The germline V and J ends were trimmed by 3 bases and 0 bases, with 12 bases remaining between them. The CDR3 covers 15 residues.

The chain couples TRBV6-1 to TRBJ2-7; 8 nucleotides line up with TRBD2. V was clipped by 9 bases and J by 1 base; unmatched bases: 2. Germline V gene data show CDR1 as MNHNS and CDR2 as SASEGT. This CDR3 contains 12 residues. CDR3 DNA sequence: TGTGCCAGTACTAGCGGATCCTACGAGCAGTACTTC. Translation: CASTSGSYEQYF.

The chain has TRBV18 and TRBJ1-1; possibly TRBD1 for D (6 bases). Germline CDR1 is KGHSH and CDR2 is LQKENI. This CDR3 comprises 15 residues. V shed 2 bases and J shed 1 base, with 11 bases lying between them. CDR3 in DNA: TGTGCCAGCTCACCAATAAGGGGGACGAACACTGAAGCTTTCTTT. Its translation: CASSPIRGTNTEAFF.

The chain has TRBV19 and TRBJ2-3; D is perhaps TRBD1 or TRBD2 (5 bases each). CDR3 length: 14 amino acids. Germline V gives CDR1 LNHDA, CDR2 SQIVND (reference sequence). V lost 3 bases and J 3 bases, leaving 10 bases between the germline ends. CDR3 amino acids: CASSIEGNTDTQYF. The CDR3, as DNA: TGTGCCAGTAGTATCGAGGGGAATACAGATACGCAGTATTTT.

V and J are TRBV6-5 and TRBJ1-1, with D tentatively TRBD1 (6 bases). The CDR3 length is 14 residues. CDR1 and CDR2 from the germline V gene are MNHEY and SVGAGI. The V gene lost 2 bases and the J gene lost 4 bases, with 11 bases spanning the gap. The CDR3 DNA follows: TGTGCCAGCAGTTACGGGGGGCTAGTCACTGAAGCTTTCTTT. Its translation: CASSYGGLVTEAFF.

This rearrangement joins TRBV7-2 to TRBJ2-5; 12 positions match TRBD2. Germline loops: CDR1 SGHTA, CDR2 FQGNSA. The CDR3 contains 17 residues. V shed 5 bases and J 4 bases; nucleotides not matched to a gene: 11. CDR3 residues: CASSTGASGRGPETQYF. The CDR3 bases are TGTGCCAGCAGCACAGGGGCTAGCGGGAGGGGGCCAGAGACCCAGTACTTC. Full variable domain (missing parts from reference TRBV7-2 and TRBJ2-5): GAGVSQSPSNKVTEKGKDVELRCDPISGHTALYWYRQSLGQGLEFLIYFQGNSAPDKSGLPSDRFSAERTGGSVSTLTIQRTQQEDSAVYLCASSTGASGRGPETQYFGPGTRLLVL.

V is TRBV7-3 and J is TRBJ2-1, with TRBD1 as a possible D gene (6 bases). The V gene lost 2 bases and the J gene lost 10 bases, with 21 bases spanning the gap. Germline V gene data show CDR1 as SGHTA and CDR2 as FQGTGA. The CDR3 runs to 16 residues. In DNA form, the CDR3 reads TGTGCCAGCAGCTTATCCGGGACAAGTCGCTGGACGGAGCAGTTCTTC. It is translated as CASSLSGTSRWTEQFF.

The CDR3 reads CASTSGFNYGYTF. CDR3 sequence (DNA): TGTGCCAGCACCTCTGGATTTAACTATGGCTACACCTTC. The chain carries TRBV6-6 and TRBJ1-2, with unresolved D. Trimming left V 7 bases short and J 1 base short, with 10 bases between. Germline V gives CDR1 MNHNY, CDR2 SVGAGI (reference sequence). The CDR3 is 13 residues long.

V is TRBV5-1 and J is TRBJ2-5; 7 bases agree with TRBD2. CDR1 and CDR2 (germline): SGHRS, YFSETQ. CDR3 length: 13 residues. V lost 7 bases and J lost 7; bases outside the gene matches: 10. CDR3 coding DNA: TGCGCCAGCTCCGGACTAGGAGTTGGGACCCAGTACTTC. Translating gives CASSGLGVGTQYF.

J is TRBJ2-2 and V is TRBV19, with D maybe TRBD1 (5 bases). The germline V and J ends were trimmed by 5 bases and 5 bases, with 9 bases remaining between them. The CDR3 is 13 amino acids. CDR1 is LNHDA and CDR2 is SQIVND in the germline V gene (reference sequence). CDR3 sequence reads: CASSVQETGELFF. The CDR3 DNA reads TGTGCCAGTAGTGTACAGGAAACCGGGGAGCTGTTTTTT.

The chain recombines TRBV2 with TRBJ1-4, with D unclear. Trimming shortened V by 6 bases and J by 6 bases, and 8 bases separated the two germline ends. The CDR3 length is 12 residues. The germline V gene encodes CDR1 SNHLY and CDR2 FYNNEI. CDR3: CASRKEDEKLFF. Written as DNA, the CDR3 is TGTGCCAGCAGGAAAGAAGATGAAAAACTGTTTTTT. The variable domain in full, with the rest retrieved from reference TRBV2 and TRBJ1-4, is EPEVTQTPSHQVTQMGQEVILRCVPISNHLYFYWYRQILGQKVEFLVSFYNNEISEKSEIFDDQFSVERPDGSNFTLKIRSTKLEDSAMYFCASRKEDEKLFFGSGTQLSVL.

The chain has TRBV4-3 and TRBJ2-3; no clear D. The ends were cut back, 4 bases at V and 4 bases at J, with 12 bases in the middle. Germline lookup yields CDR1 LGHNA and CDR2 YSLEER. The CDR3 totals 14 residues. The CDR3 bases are TGCGCCAGCAGCCGTTCGGAGTGGGCAGATACGCAGTATTTT. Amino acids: CASSRSEWADTQYF.

CDR3 loop: CASSLGGLAGVGTDTQYF. The CDR3 region has the DNA TGTGCCAGCAGCTTGGGTGGACTAGCGGGAGTAGGGACAGATACGCAGTATTTT. This chain links TRBV5-4 with TRBJ2-3; TRBD2 agrees at 13 bases. The length of the CDR3 is 18 residues. Germline V gives CDR1 SGHNT, CDR2 YYREEE (reference sequence). V shed 0 bases and J 3 bases; nucleotides not matched to a gene: 7.

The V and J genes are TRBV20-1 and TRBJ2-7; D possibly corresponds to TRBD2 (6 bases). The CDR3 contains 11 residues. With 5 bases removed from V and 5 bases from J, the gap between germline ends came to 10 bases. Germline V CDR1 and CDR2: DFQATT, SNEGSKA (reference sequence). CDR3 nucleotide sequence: TGCAGTGCTGGACTATCCCACGAGCAGTACTTC. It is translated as CSAGLSHEQYF.